This T cell receptor beta chain was captured in a study of neurological immune-mediated disorders. CDR3 length equals 17 residues. V lost 0 bases and J 1 base, leaving 13 bases between the germline ends. Per the germline V gene, CDR1 is MNHEY and CDR2 is SVGEGT. This clonotype has ten or more counts. TCRdb independently ran MiXCR on the 5' RACE reads; one entry per CDR3 protein. The sample yields about 65,000 distinct CDR3 sequences, approximately 3.7% seen once. V is TRBV6-2 or TRBV6-3 and J is TRBJ2-1; D not certain. The clonotype comes from a man aged 45-60 years with multiple sclerosis. Sequences were obtained from PBMCs. CDR3 protein: CASSYSALSRSYNEQFF. CDR3 DNA sequence: TGTGCCAGCAGTTACTCGGCTTTATCGAGGTCCTACAATGAGCAGTTCTTC.